This entry features one TCR beta chain sequence. The time point here: time of PML onset. CDR3 length: 15 amino acids. The data are from a study of multiple sclerosis patients with progressive multifocal leukoencephalopathy. Assay: immunoSEQ multiplex PCR; the TCRdb copy retains only in-frame clones and omits some. Among tens of thousands of clones listed, approximately 85% were seen once. This rearrangement joins TRBV1 to TRBJ2-3; the table's D call, TRBD2, was not checked against the DNA. TRBV1 is given as a pseudogene. The sequence came from a woman aged 25 to 39 with progressive multifocal leukoencephalopathy. Sequencing used PBMCs, obtained from a patient treated with natalizumab. For the CDR3, the DNA is TGCACCAGCAGCCTCCAGCGGGTTGGATCAGATACGCAGTATTTT. It specifies CTSSLQRVGSDTQYF.